This T cell receptor beta chain was sequenced in a study of neurological immune-mediated disorders. V gave up 4 bases and J gave up 7 bases, with 14 bases separating them. Germline V CDR1 and CDR2: SGHVS, FQNEAQ. The CDR3 contains 15 residues. Findings and caveats of the study: None of the CDR3 amino acid sequences in expanded clones turned up in more than one subject, which points to private repertoires in all groups.

This clonotype was counted at least ten times. Its target is not known. Documented time point: longitudinal time-point 3. 2 million unsorted PBMCs were stored in RNAlater at -80 °C before RNA extraction. MiXCR, run by TCRdb on the 5' RACE reads, gives a single entry per CDR3 protein. The table includes fewer than 50,000 distinct CDR3 sequences, roughly 13% detected once. Specimen: PBMCs. The chain couples TRBV7-8 to TRBJ1-6; D is perhaps TRBD1 (5 bases). The source is a male donor with HTLV-1-associated myelopathy (HAM/TSP). The CDR3 DNA reads as TGTGCCAGCAGCTCCCGAAGGGGACGGAATTCACCCCTCCACTTT. Translated: CASSSRRGRNSPLHF. The full variable domain, completed using reference TRBV7-8 and TRBJ1-6, is GAGVSQSPRYKVAKRGQDVALRCDPISGHVSLFWYQQALGQGPEFLTYFQNEAQLDKSGLPSDRFFAERPEGSVSTLKIQRTQQEDSAVYLCASSSRRGRNSPLHFGNGTRLTVT.